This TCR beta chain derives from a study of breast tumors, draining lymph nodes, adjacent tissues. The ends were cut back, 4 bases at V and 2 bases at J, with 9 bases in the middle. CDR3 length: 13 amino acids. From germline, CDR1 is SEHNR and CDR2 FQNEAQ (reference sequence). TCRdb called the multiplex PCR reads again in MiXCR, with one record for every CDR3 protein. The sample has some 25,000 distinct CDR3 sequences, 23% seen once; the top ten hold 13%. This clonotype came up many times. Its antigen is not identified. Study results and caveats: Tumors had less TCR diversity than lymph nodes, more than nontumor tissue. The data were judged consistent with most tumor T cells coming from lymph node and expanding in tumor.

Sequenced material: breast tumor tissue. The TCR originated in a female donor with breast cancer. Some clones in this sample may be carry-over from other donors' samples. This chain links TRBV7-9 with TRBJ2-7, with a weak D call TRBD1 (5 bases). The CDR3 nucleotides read TGTGCCAGCAGCTCGACAGTTACCTACGAGCAGTACTTC. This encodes CASSSTVTYEQYF. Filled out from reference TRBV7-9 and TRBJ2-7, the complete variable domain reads DTGVSQNPRHKITKRGQNVTFRCDPISEHNRLYWYRQTLGQGPEFLTYFQNEAQLEKSRLLSDRFSAERPKGSFSTLEIQRTEQGDSAMYLCASSSTVTYEQYFGPGTRLTVT.